These T cell receptor beta chains were read from a single sample in a study of blood T cell repertoires in COVID-19. The data were produced by immunoSEQ multiplex PCR, yet TCRdb's version contains in-frame clones alone and is incomplete. The sample contains tens of thousands of clones, over 80% of which appear only once. The sequencing input was peripheral blood. Receptors were obtained from a man aged 80 or over with active or convalescent COVID-19. Each CDR3 is given with its conserved first and last residue. A D gene is named only where the DNA matches it firmly. Clone size appears in some rows only: once, few, many, or a class for an expanded clone.

v_gene: TRBV19
abundance: NA
j_gene: TRBJ1-5
d_gene: NA
CDR3nt: TGTGCCAGTAGTATAGATGAAGGGGTGTACAATCAGCCCCAGCATTTT
CDR3aa: CASSIDEGVYNQPQHF

v_gene: TRBV5-1
abundance: NA
j_gene: TRBJ2-7
d_gene: TRBD2
CDR3nt: TGCGCCAGCAGCCCGGACGGGAGGGTCTCCTACGAGCAGTACTTC
CDR3aa: CASSPDGRVSYEQYF

v_gene: TRBV5-8
abundance: NA
j_gene: TRBJ1-5
d_gene: NA
CDR3nt: TGTGCCAGCAGCTTGGCAGGTAATAGCAATCAGCCCCAGCATTTT
CDR3aa: CASSLAGNSNQPQHF

v_gene: TRBV7-8
abundance: NA
j_gene: TRBJ1-4
d_gene: TRBD1
CDR3nt: TGTGCCAGCAGCCGCGGACAGGGGGCGTACGGTCGTGAAAAACTGTTTTTT
CDR3aa: CASSRGQGAYGREKLFF

v_gene: TRBV30
abundance: NA
j_gene: TRBJ2-5
d_gene: NA
CDR3nt: TGTGCCTGGAGTGTAGTTGGCGAGACCCAGTACTTC
CDR3aa: CAWSVVGETQYF

v_gene: TRBV5-1
abundance: NA
j_gene: TRBJ2-6
d_gene: TRBD1
CDR3nt: TGCGCCAGCAGCTTGGTACCGGGACAGGGTTCGTCTGGGGCCAACGTCCTGACTTTC
CDR3aa: CASSLVPGQGSSGANVLTF

v_gene: TRBV2
abundance: NA
j_gene: TRBJ1-6
d_gene: TRBD1
CDR3nt: TGTGCCAGCAGTGACTCGGGACAGGGGGCGAAGTTTTCACCCCTCCACTTT
CDR3aa: CASSDSGQGAKFSPLHF

v_gene: TRBV7-8
abundance: NA
j_gene: TRBJ2-2
d_gene: NA
CDR3nt: TGTGCCAGCAGCATGGGACAGAACACCGGGGAGCTGTTTTTT
CDR3aa: CASSMGQNTGELFF

v_gene: TRBV5-4
abundance: NA
j_gene: TRBJ2-3
d_gene: NA
CDR3nt: TGTGCCAGCAGAGAAATAACTAGCACAGATACGCAGTATTTT
CDR3aa: CASREITSTDTQYF

v_gene: TRBV15
abundance: NA
j_gene: TRBJ2-3
d_gene: NA
CDR3nt: TGTGCCACCAGCAGAGAGTTAACAGGGAAGTTCCCAGATACGCAGTATTTT
CDR3aa: CATSRELTGKFPDTQYF

v_gene: TRBV4-1
abundance: NA
j_gene: TRBJ1-5
d_gene: NA
CDR3nt: TGCGCCAGCAGCCAAGTCGGCTCAGGTTTGAATCAGCCCCAGCATTTT
CDR3aa: CASSQVGSGLNQPQHF

v_gene: TRBV11-1
abundance: NA
j_gene: TRBJ2-5
d_gene: NA
CDR3nt: TGTGCCAGCAGCTTACTACTTACCCAGTACTTC
CDR3aa: CASSLLLTQYF

v_gene: TRBV6-2/TRBV6-3
abundance: NA
j_gene: TRBJ1-5
d_gene: NA
CDR3nt: TGTGCCAGCAGCCATACAGGGAATAGCAATCAGCCCCAGCATTTT
CDR3aa: CASSHTGNSNQPQHF

v_gene: TRBV7-2
abundance: NA
j_gene: TRBJ1-6
d_gene: TRBD1
CDR3nt: TGTGCCAGCAGCTTGGACAGGGTCGTTTCACCCCTCCACTTT
CDR3aa: CASSLDRVVSPLHF

v_gene: TRBV5-1
abundance: NA
j_gene: TRBJ2-3
d_gene: TRBD1
CDR3nt: TGCGCCAGTAGCCAACAGGGGGGTGGCACAGATACGCAGTATTTT
CDR3aa: CASSQQGGGTDTQYF

v_gene: TRBV30
abundance: few
j_gene: TRBJ2-7
d_gene: TRBD2
CDR3nt: TGTGCCTGGAGTGTACTAGCGGGATCCTACGAGCAGTACTTC
CDR3aa: CAWSVLAGSYEQYF

v_gene: TRBV6-2/TRBV6-3
abundance: few
j_gene: TRBJ2-7
d_gene: NA
CDR3nt: TGTGCCAGCAGTTACTCGACATCCGAGCAGTACTTC
CDR3aa: CASSYSTSEQYF

v_gene: TRBV25-1
abundance: few
j_gene: TRBJ2-7
d_gene: NA
CDR3nt: TGTGCCAGCAGGCGGATAATTGCAGAGTGCTACGAGCAGTACTTC
CDR3aa: CASRRIIAECYEQYF

v_gene: TRBV7-8
abundance: NA
j_gene: TRBJ2-7
d_gene: NA
CDR3nt: TGTGCCAGCAGCTACGGTACTAGCTCCTACGAGCAGTACTTC
CDR3aa: CASSYGTSSYEQYF

v_gene: TRBV5-1
abundance: NA
j_gene: TRBJ2-1
d_gene: TRBD1
CDR3nt: TGCGCCAGCACCCCCGGACAGGGGGACTACAATGAGCAGTTCTTC
CDR3aa: CASTPGQGDYNEQFF

v_gene: TRBV6-5
abundance: NA
j_gene: TRBJ1-2
d_gene: NA
CDR3nt: TGTGCCAGCAGCCCAGGGTGGATAAGCTATGGCTACACCTTC
CDR3aa: CASSPGWISYGYTF

v_gene: TRBV7-6
abundance: few
j_gene: TRBJ2-7
d_gene: TRBD2
CDR3nt: TGTGCCAGCAGCCTAAGCGGGGTATCGTGGTACGAGCAGTACTTC
CDR3aa: CASSLSGVSWYEQYF

v_gene: TRBV4-2
abundance: NA
j_gene: TRBJ2-7
d_gene: TRBD1
CDR3nt: TGTGCCAGCAGCCAACCAGGACAGGGCTCCTACGAGCAGTACTTC
CDR3aa: CASSQPGQGSYEQYF

v_gene: TRBV6-2/TRBV6-3
abundance: once
j_gene: TRBJ2-2
d_gene: TRBD2
CDR3nt: TGTGCCAGCAGTTACTCGTCTAGCGGGAATACCGGGGAGCTGTTTTTT
CDR3aa: CASSYSSSGNTGELFF

v_gene: TRBV5-1
abundance: NA
j_gene: TRBJ1-1
d_gene: NA
CDR3nt: TGCGCCAGCAGATATTCGGACAGAAGGAACACTGAAGCTTTCTTT
CDR3aa: CASRYSDRRNTEAFF

v_gene: TRBV5-5
abundance: few
j_gene: TRBJ1-2
d_gene: NA
CDR3nt: TGTGCCAGCAGCCAGGACATATCGGGCGGCTACACCTTC
CDR3aa: CASSQDISGGYTF

v_gene: TRBV30
abundance: NA
j_gene: TRBJ1-2
d_gene: NA
CDR3nt: TGTGCCTGGAGTGTACTTAAGAGAGGAGGCTACACCTTC
CDR3aa: CAWSVLKRGGYTF

v_gene: TRBV2
abundance: NA
j_gene: TRBJ2-7
d_gene: TRBD1
CDR3nt: TGTGCCAGCAGTCGGACAGGGGGCCCGTACGAGCAGTACTTC
CDR3aa: CASSRTGGPYEQYF

v_gene: TRBV13
abundance: NA
j_gene: TRBJ2-3
d_gene: NA
CDR3nt: TGTGCCAGCAGCTCCCCGGCAATCCACGGGGATACGCAGTATTTT
CDR3aa: CASSSPAIHGDTQYF

v_gene: TRBV18
abundance: NA
j_gene: TRBJ2-7
d_gene: NA
CDR3nt: TGTGCCAGCTCCCCCTCCTCCGCACCTACCTACGAGCAGTACTTC
CDR3aa: CASSPSSAPTYEQYF

v_gene: TRBV10-1
abundance: NA
j_gene: TRBJ2-7
d_gene: NA
CDR3nt: TGCGCCAGACAGGGTCACGAGCAGTACTTC
CDR3aa: CARQGHEQYF

v_gene: TRBV5-1
abundance: once
j_gene: TRBJ2-6
d_gene: TRBD1
CDR3nt: TGCGCCAGCAGCCCACAGGGGGCTTCCTCTGGGGCCAACGTCCTGACTTTC
CDR3aa: CASSPQGASSGANVLTF

v_gene: TRBV5-8
abundance: NA
j_gene: TRBJ2-1
d_gene: TRBD2
CDR3nt: TGTGCCAGCAGCCGACTAGCGGGAGTCTCCTACAATGAGCAGTTCTTC
CDR3aa: CASSRLAGVSYNEQFF

v_gene: TRBV5-1
abundance: NA
j_gene: TRBJ1-4
d_gene: TRBD1
CDR3nt: TGCGCCAGCAGCACGGGATGGACAGGCTATAATGAAAAACTGTTTTTT
CDR3aa: CASSTGWTGYNEKLFF

v_gene: TRBV30
abundance: NA
j_gene: TRBJ1-2
d_gene: TRBD1
CDR3nt: TGTGCCTTCTCTCTAGACAGGGTATCTGGCTACACCTTC
CDR3aa: CAFSLDRVSGYTF

v_gene: TRBV10-2
abundance: NA
j_gene: TRBJ2-3
d_gene: NA
CDR3nt: TGCGCCAGCGGAAGTCGGGGGGATACGCAGTATTTT
CDR3aa: CASGSRGDTQYF

v_gene: TRBV5-1
abundance: NA
j_gene: TRBJ1-6
d_gene: TRBD1
CDR3nt: TGCGCCAGCAGCCTGGGACAGGCAAATTCACCCCTCCACTTT
CDR3aa: CASSLGQANSPLHF

v_gene: TRBV6-2/TRBV6-3
abundance: NA
j_gene: TRBJ2-5
d_gene: TRBD1
CDR3nt: TGTGCCAGCAGCAGAGGACAGGTTCAAGAGACCCAGTACTTC
CDR3aa: CASSRGQVQETQYF

v_gene: TRBV28
abundance: NA
j_gene: TRBJ2-3
d_gene: TRBD1
CDR3nt: TGTGCCAGCAGTTTACAGGGACAGGGTGGCACAGATACGCAGTATTTT
CDR3aa: CASSLQGQGGTDTQYF

v_gene: TRBV15
abundance: once
j_gene: TRBJ2-2
d_gene: NA
CDR3nt: TGTGCCACCAGCAGCGCGGGGCCCGGGGAGCTGTTTTTT
CDR3aa: CATSSAGPGELFF

v_gene: TRBV10-2
abundance: few
j_gene: TRBJ2-1
d_gene: NA
CDR3nt: TGCGCCAGCAGTGATTGGGTAAGGGGGTACAATGAGCAGTTCTTC
CDR3aa: CASSDWVRGYNEQFF

v_gene: TRBV5-8
abundance: NA
j_gene: TRBJ1-1
d_gene: NA
CDR3nt: TGTGCCAGCAGCTTGGACTGGGGGAGGGATTCTGAAGCTTTCTTT
CDR3aa: CASSLDWGRDSEAFF

v_gene: TRBV30
abundance: NA
j_gene: TRBJ2-7
d_gene: NA
CDR3nt: TGTGCCTGGAGTTACTGGGACATCTCGTCCCACGAGCAGTACTTC
CDR3aa: CAWSYWDISSHEQYF

v_gene: TRBV6-5
abundance: few
j_gene: TRBJ1-2
d_gene: NA
CDR3nt: TGTGCCAGCAGCACGGGGGGAAACTATGGCTACACCTTC
CDR3aa: CASSTGGNYGYTF

v_gene: TRBV5-1
abundance: NA
j_gene: TRBJ1-5
d_gene: NA
CDR3nt: TGCGCCAGCAGCTTGGGTCCGGGGGACAATCAGCCCCAGCATTTT
CDR3aa: CASSLGPGDNQPQHF

v_gene: TRBV3-1/TRBV3-2
abundance: NA
j_gene: TRBJ2-7
d_gene: NA
CDR3nt: TGTGCCAGCAGCCAAGATGGCCGGGGGACCTACGAGCAGTACTTC
CDR3aa: CASSQDGRGTYEQYF

v_gene: TRBV14
abundance: few
j_gene: TRBJ2-3
d_gene: TRBD2
CDR3nt: TGTGCCAGCAGCCAAGATTTCTCTAGCGGGGTGGATACAGATACGCAGTATTTT
CDR3aa: CASSQDFSSGVDTDTQYF

v_gene: TRBV18
abundance: few
j_gene: TRBJ2-1
d_gene: TRBD2
CDR3nt: TGTGCCAGCTCAGTGGGACTAGCAGGGGAGCAGTTCTTC
CDR3aa: CASSVGLAGEQFF

v_gene: TRBV14
abundance: NA
j_gene: TRBJ2-4
d_gene: TRBD2
CDR3nt: TGTGCCAGCGCTAGCGGGAGCCCAAACATTCAGTACTTC
CDR3aa: CASASGSPNIQYF

v_gene: TRBV9
abundance: NA
j_gene: TRBJ2-7
d_gene: NA
CDR3nt: TGTGCCAGCAGCGTAGACTATTTGGGCGAGCAGTACTTC
CDR3aa: CASSVDYLGEQYF

v_gene: TRBV7-2
abundance: NA
j_gene: TRBJ1-4
d_gene: TRBD1
CDR3nt: TGTGCCAGCAGCAAGCGACAGGGGGCCAGTGAAAAACTGTTTTTT
CDR3aa: CASSKRQGASEKLFF

v_gene: TRBV15
abundance: once
j_gene: TRBJ1-6
d_gene: NA
CDR3nt: TGTGCCACCAAGACCGGGTCCTTTAATTCACCCCTCCACTTT
CDR3aa: CATKTGSFNSPLHF

v_gene: TRBV19
abundance: NA
j_gene: TRBJ1-6
d_gene: NA
CDR3nt: TGTGCCAGTAGTAATACAGGAGACCATAATTCACCCCTCCACTTT
CDR3aa: CASSNTGDHNSPLHF